Listed below are T cell receptor beta chains from one sample, sequenced in a study of T cells after posttransplantation cyclophosphamide. Sequenced by immunoSEQ multiplex PCR; TCRdb stores in-frame clones only, minus some. There are about 11,000 clones in the sample; roughly 80% occur only once, and about 16% lies in the top ten. The sample consisted of PBMCs, taken roughly 1,800 days after allogeneic stem cell transplant with posttransplant cyclophosphamide. The receptors derive from a female patient aged 50-65 years who received an allogeneic stem cell transplant from a related donor, was CMV-positive, and had no GVHD. Some of the T cells may derive from the graft donor. The CDR3 runs from the conserved cysteine through the conserved F or W. The D gene is left open where the match is weak. Clone size is stated in some rows and not others, as once, few, many or a class when expanded.

j_call v_call clone_size d_call cdr3_nt cdr3_aa
TRBJ1-2 TRBV5-4 NA NA TGTGCCAGCAGCCCCTCTCCAGGGTCGGGCTATGGCTACACCTTC CASSPSPGSGYGYTF
TRBJ2-3 TRBV19 NA TRBD2 TGTGCCAGTGACATAGCGGGAGGAAGCACAGATACGCAGTATTTT CASDIAGGSTDTQYF
TRBJ2-7 TRBV15 once TRBD1 TGTGCCACCAGCAGAGGAGGAGACAGGGTCTACGAGCAGTACTTC CATSRGGDRVYEQYF
TRBJ2-7 TRBV4-1 few TRBD2 TGCGCCAGCAGCCAAGATCAGCTAGCGGGGGCCTTCTCCTACGAGCAGTACTTC CASSQDQLAGAFSYEQYF
TRBJ2-2 TRBV5-4 NA TRBD2 TGTGCCAGCAGCTTGGACGGGGGAGGGCCCACCGGGGAGCTGTTTTTT CASSLDGGGPTGELFF
TRBJ2-5 TRBV6-5 NA TRBD2 TGTGCCTCCGGGACTAGCGCCCAAGAGACCCAGTACTTC CASGTSAQETQYF
TRBJ2-3 TRBV19 NA NA TGTGCCAGTAGTGAAGAAGCAGGTGCGCAGTATTTT CASSEEAGAQYF
TRBJ1-2 TRBV10-3 NA TRBD1 TGTGCCATCGCGGGACAGGGATTTGGCTACACCTTC CAIAGQGFGYTF
TRBJ2-7 TRBV5-1 NA NA TGCGCCAGCAGCTCCGGAGCAGGGTCCCTATACGAGCAGTACTTC CASSSGAGSLYEQYF
TRBJ2-1 TRBV7-2 NA NA TGTGCCAGCACTCGATCTACTAGCTCCTACAATGAGCAGTTCTTC CASTRSTSSYNEQFF
TRBJ2-1 TRBV5-1 NA TRBD1 TGCGCCAGCAGCCCCGGGACAGGGGCCTCCAATGAGCAGTTCTTC CASSPGTGASNEQFF
TRBJ2-7 TRBV7-2 NA TRBD2 TGTGCCAGCAGCCAACGACTAGCGGGAGGGTTAAAGCAGTACTTC CASSQRLAGGLKQYF
TRBJ2-3 TRBV2 NA NA TGTGCCAGCAGTGTAAGGACAACTAGCACAGATACGCAGTATTTT CASSVRTTSTDTQYF
TRBJ1-2 TRBV5-1 NA TRBD1 TGCGCCAGCAGCTTGGCCTTAGGACAGGGGTACGGCTACACCTTC CASSLALGQGYGYTF
TRBJ2-7 TRBV29-1 NA NA TGCAGCGTTCCTAGCGTAGGGAGAGGCGAGCAGTACTTC CSVPSVGRGEQYF